This T cell receptor beta chain was profiled in a study of PD-L1 blockade in urothelial cancer. Study information: Reported median T cell count for blood samples was more than 140,000.

V dropped 4 bases and J dropped 7 bases, with 21 bases sitting between them. The CDR3 sequence is 15 residues long. CDR1 SGDLS and CDR2 YYNGEE come from the germline V gene. The repertoire was sequenced with immunoSEQ multiplex PCR; TCRdb's copy has only in-frame clones and lacks some. The sample holds 40,000 or so clones, approximately 80% seen once. Stated time point: pretreatment peripheral blood. The sample consisted of PBMCs, taken around atezolizumab (anti-PD-L1) treatment. The clonotype originates from a man aged 55 to 70 with urothelial cancer. The chain combines TRBV9 with TRBJ2-7; D may be TRBD2 (5 bases). DNA of the CDR3: TGTGCCAGCAGCCAACGCCCGGCCGTGGGAGTGGAGCAGTACTTC. This translates into CASSQRPAVGVEQYF. The full variable domain, its missing parts supplied by reference TRBV9 and TRBJ2-7, is DSGVTQTPKHLITATGQRVTLRCSPRSGDLSVYWYQQSLDQGLQFLIQYYNGEERAKGNILERFSAQQFPDLHSELNLSSLELGDSALYFCASSQRPAVGVEQYFGPGTRLTVT.